The clone carrying this T cell receptor (beta chain) was observed a single time. The data originate from a study of blood T cell repertoires in COVID-19. The wider study: Acute and convalescent COVID-19 samples came from the United States, Italy and Spain. Sources were T cells, B-cell-depleted T cells, or PBMCs; the material itself was cDNA or gDNA.

CDR3 length: 12 amino acids. The V gene lost 4 bases and the J gene lost 4 bases, with 5 bases spanning the gap. Methods used by the authors: For nucleated cells, counts were estimated from reference gene primer amplification. Data came from immunoSEQ multiplex PCR; TCRdb stores just in-frame clones and leaves some out. The V and J calls and clone size are taken from that table; D and trimming were inferred from the DNA. The sample consists of under 250,000 clones, 83% of them appearing once. The chain uses TRBV12-3 or TRBV12-4 and TRBJ1-3; a possible D gene is TRBD1 (5 bases). What was sequenced was peripheral blood. This clonotype was obtained from a woman between 65 and 79 years old with active or convalescent COVID-19. CDR3: CASSSGGNTIYF. Written as DNA, the CDR3 is TGTGCCAGCAGTTCAGGGGGAAACACCATATATTTT.